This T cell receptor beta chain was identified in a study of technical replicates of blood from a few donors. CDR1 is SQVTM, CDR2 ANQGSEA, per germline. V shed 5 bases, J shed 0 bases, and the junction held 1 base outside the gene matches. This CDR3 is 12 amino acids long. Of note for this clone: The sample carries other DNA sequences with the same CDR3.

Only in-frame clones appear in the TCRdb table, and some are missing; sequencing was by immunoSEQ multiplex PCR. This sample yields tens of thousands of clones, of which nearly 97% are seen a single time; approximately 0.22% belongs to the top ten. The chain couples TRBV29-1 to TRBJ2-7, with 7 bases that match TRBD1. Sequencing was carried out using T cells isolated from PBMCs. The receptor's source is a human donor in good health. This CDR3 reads CSVRQGSYEQYF. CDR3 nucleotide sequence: TGCAGCGTTAGACAGGGCTCCTACGAGCAGTACTTC.